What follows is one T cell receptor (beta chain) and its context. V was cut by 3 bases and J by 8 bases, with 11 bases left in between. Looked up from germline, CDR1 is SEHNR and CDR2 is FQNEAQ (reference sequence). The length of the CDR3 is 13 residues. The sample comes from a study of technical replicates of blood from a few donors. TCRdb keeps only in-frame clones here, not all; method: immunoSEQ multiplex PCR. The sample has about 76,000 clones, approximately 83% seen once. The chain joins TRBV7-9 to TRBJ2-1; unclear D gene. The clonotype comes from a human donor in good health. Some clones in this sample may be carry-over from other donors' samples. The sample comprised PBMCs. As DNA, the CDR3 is TGTGCCAGCAGCTTGTCGCAGGTCCATGAGCAGTTCTTC. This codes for CASSLSQVHEQFF. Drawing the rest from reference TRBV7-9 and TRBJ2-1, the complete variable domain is DTGVSQNPRHKITKRGQNVTFRCDPISEHNRLYWYRQTLGQGPEFLTYFQNEAQLEKSRLLSDRFSAERPKGSFSTLEIQRTEQGDSAMYLCASSLSQVHEQFFGPGTRLTVL.